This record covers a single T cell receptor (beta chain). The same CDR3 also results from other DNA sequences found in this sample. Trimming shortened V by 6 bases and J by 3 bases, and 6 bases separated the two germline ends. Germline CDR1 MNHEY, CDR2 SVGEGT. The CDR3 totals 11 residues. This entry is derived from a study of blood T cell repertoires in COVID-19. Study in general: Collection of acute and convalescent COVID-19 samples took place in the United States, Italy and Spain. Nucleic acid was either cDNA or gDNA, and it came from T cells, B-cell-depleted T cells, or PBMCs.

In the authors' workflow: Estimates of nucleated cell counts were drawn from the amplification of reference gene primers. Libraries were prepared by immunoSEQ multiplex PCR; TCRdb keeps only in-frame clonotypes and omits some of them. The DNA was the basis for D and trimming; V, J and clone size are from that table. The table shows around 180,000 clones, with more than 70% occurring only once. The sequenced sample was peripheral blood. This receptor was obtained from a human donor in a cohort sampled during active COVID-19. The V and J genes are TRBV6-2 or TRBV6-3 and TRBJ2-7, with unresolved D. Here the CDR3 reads CASSPYYEQYF. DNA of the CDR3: TGTGCCAGCAGCCCCTACTACGAGCAGTACTTC.